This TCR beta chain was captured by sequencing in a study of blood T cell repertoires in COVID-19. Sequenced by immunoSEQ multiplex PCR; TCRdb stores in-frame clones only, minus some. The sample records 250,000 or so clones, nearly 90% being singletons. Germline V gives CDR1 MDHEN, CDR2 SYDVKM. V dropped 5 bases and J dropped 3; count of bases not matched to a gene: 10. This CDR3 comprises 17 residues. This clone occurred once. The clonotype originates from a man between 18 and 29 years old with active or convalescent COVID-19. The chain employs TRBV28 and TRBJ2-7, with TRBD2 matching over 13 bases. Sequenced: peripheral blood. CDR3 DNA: TGTGCCAGCAGTCCCGGACTAGCGGGAGCCCTACTCTACGAGCAGTACTTC. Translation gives CASSPGLAGALLYEQYF. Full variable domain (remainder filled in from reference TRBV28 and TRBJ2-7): DVKVTQSSRYLVKRTGEKVFLECVQDMDHENMFWYRQDPGLGLRLIYFSYDVKMKEKGDIPEGYSVSREKKERFSLILESASTNQTSMYLCASSPGLAGALLYEQYFGPGTRLTVT.